This is a list of T cell receptor beta chains from one sample in a study of blood T cell repertoires in COVID-19. Generated by immunoSEQ multiplex PCR, the TCRdb table keeps only in-frame clones and is missing some. The sample has roughly 110,000 clones, roughly 80% seen once. The sample consisted of peripheral blood. The receptors were gathered from a woman in her thirties or forties with acute or convalescent COVID-19. CDR3s include the opening cysteine and the closing phenylalanine or tryptophan. The D gene is left open where the match is weak. Size tells how often a clone was seen (once, few, many) or the class of an expanded clone, and some rows leave it out.

d_call: TRBD2
clone_size: once
j_call: TRBJ2-3
v_call: TRBV2
cdr3_nt: TGTGCCAGCGGGCGACTAGCGGGGGGTGGGGATACGCAGTATTTT
cdr3_aa: CASGRLAGGGDTQYF

d_call: .
clone_size: .
j_call: TRBJ2-7
v_call: TRBV5-5
cdr3_nt: TGTGCCAGCAGCCACTCCACAGGGTCCTACGAGCAGTACTTC
cdr3_aa: CASSHSTGSYEQYF

d_call: .
clone_size: .
j_call: TRBJ1-5
v_call: TRBV19
cdr3_nt: TGTGCCAGTAGTCCCGGGGGGCCCCAGCATTTT
cdr3_aa: CASSPGGPQHF

d_call: TRBD1
clone_size: few
j_call: TRBJ2-2
v_call: TRBV7-2
cdr3_nt: TGTGCCAGCAGCGCCACAGGGGGTTCGGGGACCGGGGAGCTGTTTTTT
cdr3_aa: CASSATGGSGTGELFF

d_call: TRBD1
clone_size: .
j_call: TRBJ1-2
v_call: TRBV9
cdr3_nt: TGTGCCAGCAGCGTCAGGGGGAGCGGCTATGGCTACACCTTC
cdr3_aa: CASSVRGSGYGYTF

d_call: .
clone_size: .
j_call: TRBJ1-1
v_call: TRBV29-1
cdr3_nt: TGCAGCGTTCACGGGGGTTCCGCTTTCTTT
cdr3_aa: CSVHGGSAFF

d_call: .
clone_size: .
j_call: TRBJ1-2
v_call: TRBV25-1
cdr3_nt: TGTGCCAGCAGTCCTCGGAGTGGCTCTTGGGATGGCTACACCTTC
cdr3_aa: CASSPRSGSWDGYTF

d_call: .
clone_size: .
j_call: TRBJ1-4
v_call: TRBV19
cdr3_nt: TGTGCCAGTAGTATAAACGGGGGGTATAATGAAAAACTGTTTTTT
cdr3_aa: CASSINGGYNEKLFF

d_call: TRBD1
clone_size: few
j_call: TRBJ1-2
v_call: TRBV30
cdr3_nt: TGTGCCTGGGTCAGGACAGGGGGATATGGCTACACCTTC
cdr3_aa: CAWVRTGGYGYTF

d_call: TRBD1
clone_size: .
j_call: TRBJ2-4
v_call: TRBV23-1
cdr3_nt: TGCGCCAGCAGTCAATCGCAGGGACTTCGGACAGGGCAGAATCTAGCCAAAAACATTCAGTACTTC
cdr3_aa: CASSQSQGLRTGQNLAKNIQYF

d_call: .
clone_size: .
j_call: TRBJ2-5
v_call: TRBV7-2
cdr3_nt: TGTGCCAGCAGCCCTAGTAGACGGTTGGACTTC
cdr3_aa: CASSPSRRLDF

d_call: .
clone_size: .
j_call: TRBJ1-1
v_call: TRBV2
cdr3_nt: TGTGCCAGCACCCCCCGGGGAGGATCAAACACTGAAGCTTTCTTT
cdr3_aa: CASTPRGGSNTEAFF

d_call: TRBD1
clone_size: .
j_call: TRBJ2-5
v_call: TRBV9
cdr3_nt: TGTGCCAGCGCGGGACAGGGAATAAAGGAGACCCAGTACTTC
cdr3_aa: CASAGQGIKETQYF

d_call: TRBD1
clone_size: once
j_call: TRBJ2-7
v_call: TRBV7-2
cdr3_nt: TGTGCCAGCAGCCTCGACAGGGCGACCTACGAGCAGTACTTC
cdr3_aa: CASSLDRATYEQYF

d_call: .
clone_size: .
j_call: TRBJ1-1
v_call: TRBV6-2/TRBV6-3
cdr3_nt: TGTGCCAGCAGTTATCAGGGGTTCACTGAAGCTTTCTTT
cdr3_aa: CASSYQGFTEAFF

d_call: TRBD1
clone_size: .
j_call: TRBJ1-2
v_call: TRBV5-5
cdr3_nt: TGTGCCAGCAGCTTGGATACAGGGGTGGGGTATGGCTACACCTTC
cdr3_aa: CASSLDTGVGYGYTF